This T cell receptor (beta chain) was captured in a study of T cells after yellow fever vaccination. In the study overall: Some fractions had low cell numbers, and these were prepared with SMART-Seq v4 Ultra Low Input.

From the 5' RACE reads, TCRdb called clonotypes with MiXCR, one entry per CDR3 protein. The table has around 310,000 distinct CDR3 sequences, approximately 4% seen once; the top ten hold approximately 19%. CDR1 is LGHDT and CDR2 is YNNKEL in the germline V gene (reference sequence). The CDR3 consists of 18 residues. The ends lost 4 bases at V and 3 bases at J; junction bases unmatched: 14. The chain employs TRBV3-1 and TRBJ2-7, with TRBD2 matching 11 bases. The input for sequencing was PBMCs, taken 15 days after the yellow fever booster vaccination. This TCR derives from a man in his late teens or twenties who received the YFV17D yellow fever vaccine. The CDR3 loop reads CASSPKHPLAGAIYEQYF. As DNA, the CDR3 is TGTGCCAGCAGCCCTAAGCATCCACTAGCGGGGGCGATCTACGAGCAGTACTTC.